Listed below are T cell receptor beta chains from one sample, sequenced in a study of sequential checkpoint blockade in melanoma. Method: immunoSEQ multiplex PCR; TCRdb's copy keeps in-frame clones and lacks some. This table holds over 8,500 clones, 78% found once. Sequenced here: CD8+ T cells sorted from blood (inferred from file names), sampled from a patient given nivolumab and ipilimumab in sequence. These TCRs come from a human donor with melanoma. The conserved cysteine and the conserved F or W are not part of the CDR3 here. The order of the fields is CDR3 protein, V gene, J gene.

ASSNGTSVNIQY	TRBV5-1	TRBJ2-4
ASSGWAGHINTEAF	TRBV28	TRBJ1-1
ASSRDRELNTEAF	TRBV19	TRBJ1-1
ASTPTGYYNEQF	TRBV18	TRBJ2-1
ASIRTSPSYGYT	TRBV13	TRBJ1-2
ASSFFLRTDTQY	TRBV27	TRBJ2-3
ASSVEGVITDTQY	TRBV9	TRBJ2-3
ASRRTEKLAGGLMV	TRBV14	TRBJ2-1
ASTPLAGGLETQY	TRBV6-1	TRBJ2-5
ASSLIMRTGDGYT	TRBV5-6	TRBJ1-2
ASSLRGLAGRPYEQY	TRBV5-1	NA
SVSRTGSTEAF	TRBV29-1	TRBJ1-1
ASRSRGSTDTQY	TRBV7-9	TRBJ2-3
ASSWTGGEGYT	TRBV5-4	TRBJ1-2
ASSATTGELF	TRBV7-3	TRBJ2-2
ASLGTGYSPLH	TRBV6-1	TRBJ1-6
ASSLEQGGVFGGELF	TRBV5-6	TRBJ2-2
ASRPSGRAYNEQF	TRBV28	TRBJ2-1
ATTPGLKGEQY	TRBV15	TRBJ2-7
ASSLGDYLSEQY	TRBV5-4	TRBJ2-7
ASSQERRGPYEQY	TRBV14	TRBJ2-7
ASSLGLAGGDEQF	TRBV5-8	TRBJ2-1
ASSRLDGNNEQF	TRBV7-9	TRBJ2-1
ASSPGNTEAF	TRBV5-1	TRBJ1-1
ASSFVKSYGYT	TRBV5-6	TRBJ1-2
ASSSPPRLTNTGELF	TRBV19	TRBJ2-2
ASSISRGLNEQY	TRBV19	TRBJ2-7
ASSRGSNQPQH	TRBV19	TRBJ1-5
ATSRGTSGRNDEQF	TRBV15	TRBJ2-1
ASSSTGSNYGYT	TRBV6-5	TRBJ1-2
ASSHRRGFDSEGGYNEQF	TRBV9	TRBJ2-1
ASSEGVGGEQY	TRBV2	TRBJ2-7
ASSLATELAGGHVADTQY	TRBV5-1	TRBJ2-3
ASSYPYRGPNEQY	TRBV6-7	TRBJ2-7
ASSTRQGNEKLF	TRBV19	TRBJ1-4
ASSPDRGRETQY	TRBV9	TRBJ2-5
ASSSGTTNWDGYT	TRBV5-1	TRBJ1-2
ASSPRQGASTEAF	TRBV4-1	TRBJ1-1
ASSLAGGTGELF	TRBV7-6	TRBJ2-2
ASSPFIAGQGRETQY	TRBV11-2	TRBJ2-5
ASSPGQGEYEQF	TRBV7-7	TRBJ2-1
ASSLLDAYNEQF	TRBV25-1	TRBJ2-1
ASSLPETSGTDTQY	TRBV7-9	TRBJ2-3
ASSLRPGRGSPLH	TRBV11-2	TRBJ1-6
ASSEGAHTEAF	TRBV10-1	TRBJ1-1
ASSQEGLADYNEQF	TRBV4-1	TRBJ2-1
ASRPRITYNSPLH	TRBV4-1	TRBJ1-6
ASSPGGLGTEAF	TRBV28	TRBJ1-1
ASRVQANTGELF	TRBV19	TRBJ2-2
ASSFLGQGAYEQY	TRBV5-4	TRBJ2-7